This T cell receptor (beta chain) comes out of a study of cytomegalovirus exposure and HLA in healthy donors. Using immunoSEQ multiplex PCR, the repertoire was profiled, and TCRdb retains in-frame clones only, with some absent. The sample carries tens of thousands of clones, around 94% recorded once. In the case of this clone: Its specificity is unknown.

Study observations and caveats: The tendency of first-cohort TCR clusters to co-occur in the 90 to 150 validation repertoires emerged from a later analysis. Associated with cytomegalovirus, according to the listing, were 164 TCR beta chains.

Germline trimming cut 3 bases from V and 3 bases from J; bases unmatched to any gene: 6. Germline CDR1 reads PRHDT; CDR2 reads FYEKMQ (reference sequence). The CDR3 consists of 15 residues. The sequenced sample was PBMCs. V gene TRBV13 combines with J gene TRBJ2-7, with 9 bases matching TRBD2. This TCR was sampled from a woman younger than 35 in good health and CMV-seropositive. CDR3 in DNA: TGTGCCAGCAGCTTCTTGGCTAGCGGGGACTACGAGCAGTACTTC. Protein product: CASSFLASGDYEQYF. The entire variable domain, with the rest obtained from reference TRBV13 and TRBJ2-7, is as follows: AAGVIQSPRHLIKEKRETATLKCYPIPRHDTVYWYQQGPGQDPQFLISFYEKMQSDKGSIPDRFSAQQFSDYHSELNMSSLELGDSALYFCASSFLASGDYEQYFGPGTRLTVT.